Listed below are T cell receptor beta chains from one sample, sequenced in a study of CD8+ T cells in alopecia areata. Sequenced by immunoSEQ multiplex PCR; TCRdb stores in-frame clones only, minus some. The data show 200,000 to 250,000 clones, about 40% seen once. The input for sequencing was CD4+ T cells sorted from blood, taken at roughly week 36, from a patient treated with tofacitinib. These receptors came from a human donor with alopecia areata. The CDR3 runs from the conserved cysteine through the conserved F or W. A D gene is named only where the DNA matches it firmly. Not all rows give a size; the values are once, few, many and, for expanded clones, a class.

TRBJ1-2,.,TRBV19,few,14,CASQTHPTNYGYTF,TGTGCCAGCCAGACACATCCGACTAACTATGGCTACACCTTC
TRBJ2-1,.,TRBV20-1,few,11,CSARDRLTIIF,TGCAGTGCTAGAGATAGACTAACCATTATCTTC
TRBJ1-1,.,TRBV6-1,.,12,CASDRMNTEAFF,TGTGCCAGCGACAGGATGAACACTGAAGCTTTCTTT
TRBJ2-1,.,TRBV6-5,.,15,CASSPDRDAYNEQFF,TGTGCCAGCAGCCCCGACAGAGACGCCTACAATGAGCAGTTCTTC
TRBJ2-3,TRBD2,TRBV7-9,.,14,CASNRLAGADTQYF,TGTGCCAGCAACAGACTAGCGGGAGCGGATACGCAGTATTTT
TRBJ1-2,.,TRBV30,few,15,CAWSVRGSVRDGYTF,TGTGCCTGGAGTGTACGCGGTTCGGTCAGGGATGGCTACACCTTC
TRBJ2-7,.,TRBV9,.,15,CASSPRWGDSYEQYF,TGTGCCAGCAGCCCGCGGTGGGGTGACTCCTACGAGCAGTACTTC
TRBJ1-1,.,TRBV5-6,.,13,CASSLGRGTEAFF,TGTGCCAGCAGCTTGGGGCGGGGCACTGAAGCTTTCTTT
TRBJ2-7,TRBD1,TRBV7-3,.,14,CASSLRTGRDEQYF,TGTGCCAGCAGTCTAAGGACAGGGCGGGACGAGCAGTACTTC
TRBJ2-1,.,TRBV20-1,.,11,CSARTRDEQFF,TGCAGTGCTAGGACCAGGGATGAGCAGTTCTTC
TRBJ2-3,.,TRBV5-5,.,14,CASSLGRGPDTQYF,TGTGCCAGCAGCTTGGGCAGGGGACCAGATACGCAGTATTTT
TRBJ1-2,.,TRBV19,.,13,CASRISALYGYTF,TGTGCCAGTAGGATCTCAGCCCTATATGGCTACACCTTC
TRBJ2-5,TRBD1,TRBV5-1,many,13,CASSPRDDRGKYF,TGCGCCAGCAGCCCCAGGGATGACAGGGGAAAGTACTTC
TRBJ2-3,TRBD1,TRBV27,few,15,CASSSRDRGGVAQYF,TGTGCCAGCAGTTCAAGGGACAGGGGAGGAGTGGCGCAGTATTTT
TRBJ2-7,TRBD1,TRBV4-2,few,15,CASSLTGEINYEQYF,TGTGCCAGCAGCCTTACAGGGGAAATCAACTACGAGCAGTACTTC
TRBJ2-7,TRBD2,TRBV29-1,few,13,CSVGTSGAYEQYF,TGCAGCGTGGGGACTAGCGGGGCCTACGAGCAGTACTTC
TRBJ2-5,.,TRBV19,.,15,CASSIEGSSGETQYF,TGTGCCAGTAGTATAGAGGGTTCGTCTGGCGAGACCCAGTACTTC
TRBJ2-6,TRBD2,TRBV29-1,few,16,CSVRAGGPSGANVLTF,TGCAGCGTACGGGCGGGGGGACCCTCTGGGGCCAACGTCCTGACTTTC
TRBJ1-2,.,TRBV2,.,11,CASRTGLGYTF,TGTGCCAGCAGGACGGGGCTTGGCTACACCTTC
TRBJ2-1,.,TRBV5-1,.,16,CASSPASVSSYNEQFF,TGCGCCAGCAGCCCCGCTTCGGTCAGCTCCTACAATGAGCAGTTCTTC
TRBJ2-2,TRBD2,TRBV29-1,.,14,CSATSGRRTGELFF,TGCAGCGCTACTAGCGGGAGGCGAACCGGGGAGCTGTTTTTT
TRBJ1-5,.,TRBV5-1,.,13,CASSPSVGQPQHF,TGCGCCAGCAGCCCAAGTGTTGGTCAGCCCCAGCATTTT
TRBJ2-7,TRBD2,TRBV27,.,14,CASSSGGISYEQYF,TGTGCCAGCAGTTCGGGGGGGATATCCTACGAGCAGTACTTC
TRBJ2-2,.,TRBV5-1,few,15,CASTRQLANTGELFF,TGCGCCAGCACTCGACAGTTGGCGAACACCGGGGAGCTGTTTTTT
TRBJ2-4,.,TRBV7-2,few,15,CASSLGVVAKNIQYF,TGTGCCAGCAGCCTGGGGGTAGTAGCCAAAAACATTCAGTACTTC
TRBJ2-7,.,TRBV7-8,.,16,CASSLGLRENTYEQYF,TGTGCCAGCAGCTTAGGGCTCCGGGAGAATACCTACGAGCAGTACTTC
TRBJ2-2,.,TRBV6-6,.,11,CASATGGELFF,TGTGCCAGCGCCACCGGGGGGGAGCTGTTTTTT